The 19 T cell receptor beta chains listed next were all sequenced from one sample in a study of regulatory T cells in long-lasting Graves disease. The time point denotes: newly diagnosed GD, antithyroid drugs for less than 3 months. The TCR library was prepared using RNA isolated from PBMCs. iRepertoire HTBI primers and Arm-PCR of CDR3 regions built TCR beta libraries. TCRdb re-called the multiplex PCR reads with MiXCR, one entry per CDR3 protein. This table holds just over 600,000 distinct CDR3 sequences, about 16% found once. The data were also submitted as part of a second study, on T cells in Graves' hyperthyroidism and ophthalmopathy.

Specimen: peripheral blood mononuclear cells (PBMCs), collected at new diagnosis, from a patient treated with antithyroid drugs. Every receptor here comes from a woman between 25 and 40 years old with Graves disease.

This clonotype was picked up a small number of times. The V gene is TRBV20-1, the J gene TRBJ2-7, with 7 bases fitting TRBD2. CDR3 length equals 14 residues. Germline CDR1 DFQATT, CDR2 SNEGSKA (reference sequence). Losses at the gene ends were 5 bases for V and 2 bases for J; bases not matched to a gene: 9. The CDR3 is CSAPDLAATYEQYF. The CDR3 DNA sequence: TGCAGTGCTCCGGATCTAGCGGCAACCTACGAGCAGTACTTC.

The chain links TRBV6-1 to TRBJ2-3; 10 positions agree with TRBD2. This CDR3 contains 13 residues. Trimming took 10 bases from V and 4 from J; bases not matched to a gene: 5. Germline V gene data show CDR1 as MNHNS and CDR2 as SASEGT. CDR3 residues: CAIASGSPDTQYF. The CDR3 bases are TGTGCCATCGCTAGCGGGAGTCCAGATACGCAGTATTTT.

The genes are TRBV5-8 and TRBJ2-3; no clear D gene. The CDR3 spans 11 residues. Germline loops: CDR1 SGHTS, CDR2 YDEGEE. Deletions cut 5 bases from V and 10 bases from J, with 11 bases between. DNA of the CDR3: TGTGCCAGCAGTCAGACAATTGCGCAGTATTTT. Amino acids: CASSQTIAQYF.

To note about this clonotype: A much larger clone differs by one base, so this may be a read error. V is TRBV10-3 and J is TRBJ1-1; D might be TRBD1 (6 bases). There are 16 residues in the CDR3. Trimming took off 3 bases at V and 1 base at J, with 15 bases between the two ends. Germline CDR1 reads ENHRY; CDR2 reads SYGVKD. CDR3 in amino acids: CAISEWGQNTNTEAFF. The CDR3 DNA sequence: TGTGCCATCAGTGAATGGGGGCAGAACACGAACACTGAAGCTTTCTTT.

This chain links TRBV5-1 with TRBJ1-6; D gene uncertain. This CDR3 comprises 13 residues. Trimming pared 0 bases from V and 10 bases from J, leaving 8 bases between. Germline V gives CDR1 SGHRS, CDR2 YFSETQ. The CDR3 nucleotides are TGCGCCAGCAGCTTGGCCATAGGCTCACCCCTCCACTTT. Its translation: CASSLAIGSPLHF.

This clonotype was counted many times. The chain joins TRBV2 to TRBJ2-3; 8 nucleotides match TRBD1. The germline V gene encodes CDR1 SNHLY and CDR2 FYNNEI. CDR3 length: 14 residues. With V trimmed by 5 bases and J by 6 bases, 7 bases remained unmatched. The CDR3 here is CASSPQGAPDTQYF. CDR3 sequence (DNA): TGTGCCAGCAGTCCCCAGGGGGCTCCGGATACGCAGTATTTT.

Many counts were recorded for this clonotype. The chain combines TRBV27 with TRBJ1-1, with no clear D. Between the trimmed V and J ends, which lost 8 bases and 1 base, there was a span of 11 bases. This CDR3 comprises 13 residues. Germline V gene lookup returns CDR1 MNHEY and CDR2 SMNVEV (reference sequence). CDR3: CASFPMWNTEAFF. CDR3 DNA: TGTGCCAGCTTTCCTATGTGGAACACTGAAGCTTTCTTT.

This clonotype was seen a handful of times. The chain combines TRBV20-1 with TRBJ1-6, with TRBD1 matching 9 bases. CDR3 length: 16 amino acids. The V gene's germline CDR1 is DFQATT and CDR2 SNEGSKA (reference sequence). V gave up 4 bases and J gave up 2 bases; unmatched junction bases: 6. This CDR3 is CSANTGGRAYNSPLHF. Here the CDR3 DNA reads TGCAGTGCTAACACAGGGGGCAGGGCCTATAATTCACCCCTCCACTTT.

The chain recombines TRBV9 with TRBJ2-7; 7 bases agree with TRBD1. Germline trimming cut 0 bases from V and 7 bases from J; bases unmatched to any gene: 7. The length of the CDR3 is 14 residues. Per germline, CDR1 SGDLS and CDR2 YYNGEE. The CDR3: CASSVAPGGREQYF. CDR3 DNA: TGTGCCAGCAGCGTAGCCCCAGGGGGACGGGAGCAGTACTTC.

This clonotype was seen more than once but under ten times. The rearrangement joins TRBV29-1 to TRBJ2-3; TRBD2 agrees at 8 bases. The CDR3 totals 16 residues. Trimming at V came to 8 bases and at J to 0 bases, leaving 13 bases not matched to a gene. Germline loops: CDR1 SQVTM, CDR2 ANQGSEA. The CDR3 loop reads CSSAGGRAGSTDTQYF. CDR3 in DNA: TGCAGCTCTGCGGGGGGTCGGGCGGGGAGCACAGATACGCAGTATTTT.

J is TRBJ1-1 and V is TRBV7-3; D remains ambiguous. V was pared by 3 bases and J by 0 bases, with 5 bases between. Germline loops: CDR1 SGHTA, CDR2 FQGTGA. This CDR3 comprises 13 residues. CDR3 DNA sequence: TGTGCCAGCAGCTTCGACGTGAACACTGAAGCTTTCTTT. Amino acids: CASSFDVNTEAFF.

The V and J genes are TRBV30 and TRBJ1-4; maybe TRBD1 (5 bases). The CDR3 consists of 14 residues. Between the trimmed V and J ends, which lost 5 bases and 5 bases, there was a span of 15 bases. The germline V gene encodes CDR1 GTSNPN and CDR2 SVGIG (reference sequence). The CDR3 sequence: CAWDTGTGNEKLFF. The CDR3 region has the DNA TGTGCCTGGGACACCGGGACGGGAAATGAAAAACTGTTTTTT.

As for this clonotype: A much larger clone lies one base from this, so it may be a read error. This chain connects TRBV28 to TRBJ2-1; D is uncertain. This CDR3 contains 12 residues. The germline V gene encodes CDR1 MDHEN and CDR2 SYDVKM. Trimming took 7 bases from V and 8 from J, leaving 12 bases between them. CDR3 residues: CASKKRSHEQFF. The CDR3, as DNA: TGTGCCAGCAAAAAGAGATCCCATGAGCAGTTCTTC. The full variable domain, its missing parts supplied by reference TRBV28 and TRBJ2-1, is DVKVTQSSRYLVKRTGEKVFLECVQDMDHENMFWYRQDPGLGLRLIYFSYDVKMKEKGDIPEGYSVSREKKERFSLILESASTNQTSMYLCASKKRSHEQFFGPGTRLTVL.

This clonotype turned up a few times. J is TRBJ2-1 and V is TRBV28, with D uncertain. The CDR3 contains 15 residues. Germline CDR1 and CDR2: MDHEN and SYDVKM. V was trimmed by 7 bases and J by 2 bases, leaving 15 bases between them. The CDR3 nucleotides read TGTGCCAGCACCGGTGGCGGTGCAACCTACAATGAGCAGTTCTTC. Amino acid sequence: CASTGGGATYNEQFF.

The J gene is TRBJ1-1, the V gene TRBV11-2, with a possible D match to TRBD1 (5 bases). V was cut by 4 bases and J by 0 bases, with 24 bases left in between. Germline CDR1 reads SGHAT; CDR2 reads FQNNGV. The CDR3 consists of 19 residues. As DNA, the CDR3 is TGTGCCAGCAGCTCGATCCGTCCCCCAGGGCGGAGTTTGAACACTGAAGCTTTCTTT. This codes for CASSSIRPPGRSLNTEAFF.

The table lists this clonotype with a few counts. The DNA of the CDR3 is TGTGCCAGCAGCCCTAACTGGGGCGGGAGGGAACCCTACGAGCAGTACTTC. It yields the protein CASSPNWGGREPYEQYF. The chain uses TRBV7-8 and TRBJ2-7; 9 bases fit TRBD2. Germline values: CDR1 SGHVS, CDR2 FQNEAQ. V shed 5 bases and J 2 bases; nucleotides not matched to a gene: 13. The CDR3 runs 17 residues.

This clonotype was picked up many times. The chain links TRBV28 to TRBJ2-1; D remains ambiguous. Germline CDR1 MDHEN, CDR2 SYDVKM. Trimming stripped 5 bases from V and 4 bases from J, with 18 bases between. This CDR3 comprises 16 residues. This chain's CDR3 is CASSPLTLVAYNEQFF. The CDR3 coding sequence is TGTGCCAGCAGTCCGCTTACCCTGGTGGCATACAATGAGCAGTTCTTC.

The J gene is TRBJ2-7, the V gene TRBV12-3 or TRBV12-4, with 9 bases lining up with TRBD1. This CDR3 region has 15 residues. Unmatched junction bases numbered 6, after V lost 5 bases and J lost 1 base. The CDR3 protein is CASSRGTGNSYEQYF. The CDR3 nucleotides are TGTGCCAGCAGTCGCGGGACAGGGAATTCCTACGAGCAGTACTTC.

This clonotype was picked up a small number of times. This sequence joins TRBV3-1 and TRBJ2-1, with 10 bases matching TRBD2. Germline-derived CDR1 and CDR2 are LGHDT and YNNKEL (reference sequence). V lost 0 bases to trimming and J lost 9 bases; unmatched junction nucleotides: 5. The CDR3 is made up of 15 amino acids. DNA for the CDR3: TGTGCCAGCAGCCAAGAACCGCTAGCGGGAGTTGAGCAGTTCTTC. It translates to CASSQEPLAGVEQFF.